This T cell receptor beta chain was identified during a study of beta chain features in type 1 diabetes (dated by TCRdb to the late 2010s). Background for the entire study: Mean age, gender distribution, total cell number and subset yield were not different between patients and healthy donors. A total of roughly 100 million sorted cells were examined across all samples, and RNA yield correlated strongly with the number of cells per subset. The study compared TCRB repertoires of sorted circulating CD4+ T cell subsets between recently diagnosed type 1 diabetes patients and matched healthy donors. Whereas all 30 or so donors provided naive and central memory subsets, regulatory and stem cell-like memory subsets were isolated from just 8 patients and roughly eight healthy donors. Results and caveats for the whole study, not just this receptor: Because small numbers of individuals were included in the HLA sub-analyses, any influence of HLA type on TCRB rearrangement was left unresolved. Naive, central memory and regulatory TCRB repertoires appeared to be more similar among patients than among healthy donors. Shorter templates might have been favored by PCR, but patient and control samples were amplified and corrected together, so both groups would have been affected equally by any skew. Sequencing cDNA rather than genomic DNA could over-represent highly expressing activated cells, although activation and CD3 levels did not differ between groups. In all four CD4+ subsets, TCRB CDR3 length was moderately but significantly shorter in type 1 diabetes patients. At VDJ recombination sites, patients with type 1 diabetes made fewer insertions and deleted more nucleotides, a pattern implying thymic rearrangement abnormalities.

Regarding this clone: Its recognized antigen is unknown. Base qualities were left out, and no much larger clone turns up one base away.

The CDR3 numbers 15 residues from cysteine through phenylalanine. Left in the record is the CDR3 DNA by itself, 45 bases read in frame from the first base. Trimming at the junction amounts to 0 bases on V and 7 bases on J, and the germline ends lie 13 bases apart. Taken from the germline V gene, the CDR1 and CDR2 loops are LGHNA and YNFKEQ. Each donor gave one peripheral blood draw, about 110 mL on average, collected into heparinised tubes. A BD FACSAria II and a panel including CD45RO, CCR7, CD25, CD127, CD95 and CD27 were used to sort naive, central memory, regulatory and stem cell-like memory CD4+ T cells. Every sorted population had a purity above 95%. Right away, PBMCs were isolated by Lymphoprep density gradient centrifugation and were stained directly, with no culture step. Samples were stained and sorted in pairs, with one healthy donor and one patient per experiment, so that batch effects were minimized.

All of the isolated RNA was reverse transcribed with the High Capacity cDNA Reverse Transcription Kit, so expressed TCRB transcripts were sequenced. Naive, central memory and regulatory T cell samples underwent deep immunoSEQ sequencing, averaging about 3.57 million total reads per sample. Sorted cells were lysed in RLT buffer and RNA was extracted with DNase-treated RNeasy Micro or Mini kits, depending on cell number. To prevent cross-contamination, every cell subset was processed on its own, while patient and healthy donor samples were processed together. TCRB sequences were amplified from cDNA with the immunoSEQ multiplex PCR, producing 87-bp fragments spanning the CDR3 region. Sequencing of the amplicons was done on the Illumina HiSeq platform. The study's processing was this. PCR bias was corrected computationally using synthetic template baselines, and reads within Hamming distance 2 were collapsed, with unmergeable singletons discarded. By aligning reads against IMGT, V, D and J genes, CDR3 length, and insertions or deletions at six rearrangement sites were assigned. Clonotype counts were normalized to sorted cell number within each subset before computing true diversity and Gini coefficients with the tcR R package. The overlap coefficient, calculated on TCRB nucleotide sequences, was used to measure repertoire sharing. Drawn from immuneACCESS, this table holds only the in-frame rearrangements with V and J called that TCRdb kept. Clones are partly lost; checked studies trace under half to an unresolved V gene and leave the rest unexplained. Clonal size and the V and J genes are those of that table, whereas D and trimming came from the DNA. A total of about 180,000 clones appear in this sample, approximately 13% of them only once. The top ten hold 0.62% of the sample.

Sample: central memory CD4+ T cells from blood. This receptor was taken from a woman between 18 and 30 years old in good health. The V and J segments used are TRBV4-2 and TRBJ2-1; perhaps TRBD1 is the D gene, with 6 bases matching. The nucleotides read TGTGCCAGCAGCCAAGACGGGACACTGGGGAATGAGCAGTTCTTC. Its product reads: CASSQDGTLGNEQFF.